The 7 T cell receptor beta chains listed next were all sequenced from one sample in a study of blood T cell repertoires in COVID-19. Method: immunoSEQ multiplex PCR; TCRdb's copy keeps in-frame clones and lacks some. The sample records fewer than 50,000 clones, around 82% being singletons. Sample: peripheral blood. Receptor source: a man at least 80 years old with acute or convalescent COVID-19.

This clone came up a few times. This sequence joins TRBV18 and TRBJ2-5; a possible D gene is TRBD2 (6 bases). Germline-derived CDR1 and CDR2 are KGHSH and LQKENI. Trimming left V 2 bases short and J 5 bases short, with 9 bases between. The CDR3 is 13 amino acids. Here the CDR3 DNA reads TGTGCCAGCTCACCAGCAGGGAGGGAGACCCAGTACTTC. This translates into CASSPAGRETQYF.

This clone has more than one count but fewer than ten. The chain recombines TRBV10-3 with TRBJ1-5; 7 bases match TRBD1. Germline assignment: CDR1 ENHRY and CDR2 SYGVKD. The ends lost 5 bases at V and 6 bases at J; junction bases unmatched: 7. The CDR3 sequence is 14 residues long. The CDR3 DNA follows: TGTGCCATCAGTAACGACAGGGAAGGTCAGCCCCAGCATTTT. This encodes CAISNDREGQPQHF.

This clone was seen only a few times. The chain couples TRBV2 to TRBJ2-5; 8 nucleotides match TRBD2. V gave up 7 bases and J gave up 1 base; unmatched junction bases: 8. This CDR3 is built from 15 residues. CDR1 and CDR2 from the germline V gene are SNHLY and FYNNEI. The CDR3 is CASNRGGGSQETQYF. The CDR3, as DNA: TGTGCCAGCAATAGGGGCGGGGGGTCCCAAGAGACCCAGTACTTC.

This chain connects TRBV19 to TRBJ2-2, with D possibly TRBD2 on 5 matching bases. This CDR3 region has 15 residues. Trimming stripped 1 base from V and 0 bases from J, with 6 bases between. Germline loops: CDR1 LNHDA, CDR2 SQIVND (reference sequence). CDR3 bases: TGTGCCAGTAGTATAGGACTATCGAACACCGGGGAGCTGTTTTTT. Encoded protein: CASSIGLSNTGELFF.

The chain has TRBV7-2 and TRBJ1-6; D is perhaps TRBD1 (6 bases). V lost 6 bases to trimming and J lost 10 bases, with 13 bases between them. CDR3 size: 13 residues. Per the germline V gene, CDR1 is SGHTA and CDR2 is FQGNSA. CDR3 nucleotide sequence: TGTGCCAGCAGTAATAGACAGGCATCACCCCTCCACTTT. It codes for CASSNRQASPLHF.

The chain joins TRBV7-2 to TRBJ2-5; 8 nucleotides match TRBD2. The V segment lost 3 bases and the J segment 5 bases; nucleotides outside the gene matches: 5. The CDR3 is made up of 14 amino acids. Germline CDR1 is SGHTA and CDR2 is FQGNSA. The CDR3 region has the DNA TGTGCCAGCAGCTTGGCGGGGGGTGGTGAGACCCAGTACTTC. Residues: CASSLAGGGETQYF. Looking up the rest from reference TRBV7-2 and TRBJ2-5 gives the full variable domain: GAGVSQSPSNKVTEKGKDVELRCDPISGHTALYWYRQSLGQGLEFLIYFQGNSAPDKSGLPSDRFSAERTGGSVSTLTIQRTQQEDSAVYLCASSLAGGGETQYFGPGTRLLVL.

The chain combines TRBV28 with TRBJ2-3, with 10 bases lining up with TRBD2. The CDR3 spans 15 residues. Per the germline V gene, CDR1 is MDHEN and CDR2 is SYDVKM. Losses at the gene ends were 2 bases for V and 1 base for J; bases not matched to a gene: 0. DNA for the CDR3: TGTGCCAGCAGTTTACTAGCGGGGGGCACAGATACGCAGTATTTT. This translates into CASSLLAGGTDTQYF.